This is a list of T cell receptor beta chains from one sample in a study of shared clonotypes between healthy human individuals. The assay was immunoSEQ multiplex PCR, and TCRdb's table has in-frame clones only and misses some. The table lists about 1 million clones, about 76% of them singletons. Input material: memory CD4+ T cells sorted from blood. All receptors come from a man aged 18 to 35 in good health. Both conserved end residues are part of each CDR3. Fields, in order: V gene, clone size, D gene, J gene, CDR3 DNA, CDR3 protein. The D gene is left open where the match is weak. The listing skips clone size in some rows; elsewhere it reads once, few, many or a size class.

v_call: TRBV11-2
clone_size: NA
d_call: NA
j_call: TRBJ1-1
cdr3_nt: TGTGCCAGCAGCCCCACCGACAACACTGAAGCTTTCTTT
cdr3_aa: CASSPTDNTEAFF

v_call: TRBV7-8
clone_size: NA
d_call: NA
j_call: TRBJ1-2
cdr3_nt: TGTGCCAGCAGCTTATTTAACTATGGCTACACCTTC
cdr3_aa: CASSLFNYGYTF

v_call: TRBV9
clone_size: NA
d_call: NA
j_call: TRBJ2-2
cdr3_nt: TGTGCCAGCAGCGCCCGACAGACGCCTACCACCGGGGAGCTGTTTTTT
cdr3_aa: CASSARQTPTTGELFF

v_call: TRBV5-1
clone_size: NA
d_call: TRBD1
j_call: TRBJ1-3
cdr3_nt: TGCGCCAGCAGCATGGGACAGTCTGGAAACACCATATATTTT
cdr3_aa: CASSMGQSGNTIYF

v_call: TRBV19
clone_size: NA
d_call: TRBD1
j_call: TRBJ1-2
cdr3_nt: TGTGCCAGTAGACCGACAGGGTACGGCTACACCTTC
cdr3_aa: CASRPTGYGYTF

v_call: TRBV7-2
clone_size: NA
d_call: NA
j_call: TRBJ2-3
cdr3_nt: TGTGCCAGCAGCTTTGGTCCCAGCACAGATACGCAGTATTTT
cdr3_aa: CASSFGPSTDTQYF

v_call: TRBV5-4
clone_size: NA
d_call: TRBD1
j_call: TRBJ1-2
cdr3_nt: TGTGCCAGCAGCCCAGGGACAGGGGTCATCTATGGCTACACCTTC
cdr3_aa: CASSPGTGVIYGYTF

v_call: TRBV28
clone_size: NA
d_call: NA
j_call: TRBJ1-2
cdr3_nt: TGTGCCAGCAGTCTTCGGGCCACCCTCGGCGGGTATGGCTACACCTTC
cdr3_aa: CASSLRATLGGYGYTF

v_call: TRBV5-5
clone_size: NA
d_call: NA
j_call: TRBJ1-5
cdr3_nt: TGTGCCAGCAGCCCGTGGGACCGATCCCTGGGGCAGCCCCAGCATTTT
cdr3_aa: CASSPWDRSLGQPQHF

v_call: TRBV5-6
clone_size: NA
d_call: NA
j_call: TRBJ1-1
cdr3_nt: TGTGCCAGCAGCTTGGGCGAGACAACCAACACTGAAGCTTTCTTT
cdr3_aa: CASSLGETTNTEAFF

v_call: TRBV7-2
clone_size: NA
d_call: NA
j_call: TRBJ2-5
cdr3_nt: TGTGCCAGCAGCCATGGCAGTGAGACCCAGTACTTC
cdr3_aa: CASSHGSETQYF

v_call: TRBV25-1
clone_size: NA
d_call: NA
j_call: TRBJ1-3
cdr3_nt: TGTGCCAGCAGTGAACCCCCGGGGGCAAATGGAAACACCATATATTTT
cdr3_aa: CASSEPPGANGNTIYF

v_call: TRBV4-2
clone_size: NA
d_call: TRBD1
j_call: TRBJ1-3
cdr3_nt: TGTGCCAGCAGCCGGGTGGACAGGGGGTCCGGAAACACCATATATTTT
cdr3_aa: CASSRVDRGSGNTIYF

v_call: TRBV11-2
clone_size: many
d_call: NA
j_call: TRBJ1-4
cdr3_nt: TGTGCCAGCAGCCTAGGGGAGAGTGAAAAACTGTTTTTT
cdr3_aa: CASSLGESEKLFF

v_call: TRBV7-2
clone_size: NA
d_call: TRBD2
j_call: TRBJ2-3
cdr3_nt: TGTGCCAGCAGCCGGACTAGCGGGAGAACAGATACGCAGTATTTT
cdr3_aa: CASSRTSGRTDTQYF

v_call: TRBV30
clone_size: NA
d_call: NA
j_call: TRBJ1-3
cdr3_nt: TGTGCCTGGAGTGGACAGTTCTACTCTGGAAACACCATATATTTT
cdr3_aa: CAWSGQFYSGNTIYF

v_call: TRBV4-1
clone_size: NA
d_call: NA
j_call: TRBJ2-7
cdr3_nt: TGCGCCAGGGGGGAATGGGCAGCCTCCTACGAGCAGTACTTC
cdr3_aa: CARGEWAASYEQYF

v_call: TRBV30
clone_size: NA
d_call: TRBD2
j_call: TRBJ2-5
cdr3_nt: TGTGCCTGGATTCCGGGAGGACAAGAGACCCAGTACTTC
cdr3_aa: CAWIPGGQETQYF

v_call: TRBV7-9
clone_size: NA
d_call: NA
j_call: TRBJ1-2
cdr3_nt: TGTGCCAGCAGCCTTGACAGTTACTATGGCTACACCTTC
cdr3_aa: CASSLDSYYGYTF

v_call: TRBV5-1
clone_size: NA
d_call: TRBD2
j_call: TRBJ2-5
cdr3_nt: TGCGCCAGCAGCCCCCTAGGAGCGGGGGGGAGAGAGACCCAGTACTTC
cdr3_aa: CASSPLGAGGRETQYF

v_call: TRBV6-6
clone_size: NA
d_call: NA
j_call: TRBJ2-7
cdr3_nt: TGTGCCAGCAGCCCTACTAGTACCTACGAGCAGTACTTC
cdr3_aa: CASSPTSTYEQYF

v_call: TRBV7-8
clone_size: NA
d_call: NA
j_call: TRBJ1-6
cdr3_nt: TGTGCCAGCAGAAAAATTAATTCACCCCTCCACTTT
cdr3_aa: CASRKINSPLHF

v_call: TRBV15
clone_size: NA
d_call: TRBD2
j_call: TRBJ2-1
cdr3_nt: TGTGCCACCAGCAGAGATCGGGCGATCGTACTAGCGGGGGGGCCTACTGAGCAGTTCTTC
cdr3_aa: CATSRDRAIVLAGGPTEQFF

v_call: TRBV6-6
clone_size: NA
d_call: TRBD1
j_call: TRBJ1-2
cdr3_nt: TGTGCCAGCTCTGGACAGGGGGCTATAACCTATGGCTACACCTTC
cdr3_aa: CASSGQGAITYGYTF

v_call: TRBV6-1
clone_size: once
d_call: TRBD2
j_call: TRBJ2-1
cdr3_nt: TGTGCCAGCAGGGAAGGAGGACTAGCGGCTTACAATGAGCAGTTCTTC
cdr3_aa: CASREGGLAAYNEQFF

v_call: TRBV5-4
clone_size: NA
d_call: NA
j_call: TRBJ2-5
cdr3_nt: TGTGCCAGCAGCCTGGACAGCCTCCAAGAGACCCAGTACTTC
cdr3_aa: CASSLDSLQETQYF

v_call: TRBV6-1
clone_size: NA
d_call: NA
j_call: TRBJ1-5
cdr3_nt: TGTGCCAGCAGTGAACCGGGACTTCCCCAGCATTTT
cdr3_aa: CASSEPGLPQHF

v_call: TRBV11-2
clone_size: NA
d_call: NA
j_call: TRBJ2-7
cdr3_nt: TGTGCCAGCAGCTTACGCCCGAGCTCCTACGAGCAGTACTTC
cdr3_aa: CASSLRPSSYEQYF